This T cell receptor beta chain was recovered during a study of brain T cells in children with intractable seizures. Study-level findings and limits: Only CDR3 sequence similarity suggested viral specificity, without known HCMV serostatus. Clones missing pre-surgery may reflect undersampling of that blood sample.

Assay used: immunoSEQ multiplex PCR; TCRdb lists only in-frame clones, some missing. The sample includes about 340,000 clones, approximately 93% of them seen just once. Of note for this clone: The target antigen is unknown.

Time point meaning: blood from clinic visit 5 months post-surgery; TSC patient then seizure free. Surgery cases with the highest brain T cell transcript signatures were chosen for sequencing. At least one anti-epileptic drug was given before surgery. Germline V lookup: CDR1 SGHRS, CDR2 YFSETQ. The CDR3 sequence is 20 residues long. The J segment lost 4 bases and the V segment lost 2 bases, leaving 17 bases of the junction unmatched. This clonotype was sampled from a boy in the first two years of life with tuberous sclerosis and intractable seizures. The sequencing used peripheral blood, collected roughly 5 months after surgery. The gene calls are TRBV5-1 and TRBJ2-3; TRBD2 agrees at 12 bases. CDR3 DNA sequence: TGCGCCAGCAGCTTCGTGGCCCCCCTGACTAGCGGGAGAAGGCCAGATACGCAGTATTTT. It encodes CASSFVAPLTSGRRPDTQYF.